These 11 T cell receptor beta chains were sequenced from one sample in a study of blood T cells in healthy people across ages. A second PCR, run for roughly 7 to 11 cycles, used a sample-barcoded 5' primer plus a J-beta primer mix. MiXCR, run by TCRdb on the 5' RACE reads, gives a single entry per CDR3 protein. The profile shows about 580,000 distinct CDR3 sequences, under 55% of them singletons. The sample was blood. These receptors were taken from a man at least 80 years old in good health.

This clonotype was detected a few times. J is TRBJ2-5 and V is TRBV20-1, with D possibly TRBD2 on 6 matching bases. V lost 4 bases to trimming and J lost 1 base, with 19 bases between them. There are 16 residues in the CDR3. Germline V gene lookup returns CDR1 DFQATT and CDR2 SNEGSKA (reference sequence). CDR3 DNA: TGCAGTGCTACCGGAGGACTAAGTTTTGTCCAAGAGACCCAGTACTTC. Its protein product is CSATGGLSFVQETQYF.

V gene TRBV5-5 combines with J gene TRBJ1-5; unclear D gene. The ends were cut back, 4 bases at V and 3 bases at J, with 11 bases in the middle. The CDR3 consists of 14 residues. CDR1 is SGHKS and CDR2 is YYEKEE in the germline V gene (reference sequence). CDR3 coding DNA: TGTGCCAGCAGCCCGGGGTCGGACAATCAGCCCCAGCATTTT. It encodes CASSPGSDNQPQHF.

As for this clonotype: One end of the junction is discordant with germline, which a read error may explain. The genes are TRBV7-2 and TRBJ2-3; D gene unclear. The CDR3 has 15 residues. Germline CDR1 SGHTA, CDR2 FQGNSA. In nucleotides, the CDR3 is TGTGCCAGTAGCTTAGTAAGGGTTCGCACAGATACGCAGTATTTT. The encoded protein is CASSLVRVRTDTQYF.

This chain uses TRBV20-1 with TRBJ2-1, with unresolved D. Per the germline V gene, CDR1 is DFQATT and CDR2 is SNEGSKA (reference sequence). This CDR3 spans 13 amino acids. V gave up 3 bases and J gave up 6 bases, with 12 bases separating them. The CDR3 bases are TGCAGTGCTAGGTTTGTGCGGTCCAATGAGCAGTTCTTC. The encoded protein is CSARFVRSNEQFF.

V usage is TRBV29-1 and J usage is TRBJ1-2; possibly TRBD1 for D (6 bases). The CDR3 runs to 12 residues. Germline values: CDR1 SQVTM, CDR2 ANQGSEA. Trimming removed 7 bases from V and 3 bases from J, with 12 bases in between. The CDR3 spells CSASTGDYGYTF. The CDR3 bases are TGCAGCGCCTCGACAGGCGACTATGGCTACACCTTC. Variable domain in full (rest from reference TRBV29-1 and TRBJ1-2): SAVISQKPSRDICQRGTSLTIQCQVDSQVTMMFWYRQQPGQSLTLIATANQGSEATYESGFVIDKFPISRPNLTFSTLTVSNMSPEDSSIYLCSASTGDYGYTFGSGTRLTVV.

This clonotype was detected once. V and J are TRBV3-1 and TRBJ1-5; tentatively, D is TRBD1 (5 bases). The CDR3 covers 14 residues. Germline V gene data show CDR1 as LGHDT and CDR2 as YNNKEL (reference sequence). V was pared by 8 bases and J by 2 bases, with 13 bases between. The DNA of the CDR3 is TGTGCCAGCGCACCTCGAGGGGGCAATCAGCCCCAGCATTTT. Its translation is CASAPRGGNQPQHF.

The chain joins TRBV20-1 to TRBJ1-5, with D possibly matching TRBD1 (5 bases). V lost 6 bases to trimming and J lost 4 bases, with 13 bases between them. Germline-derived CDR1 and CDR2 are DFQATT and SNEGSKA (reference sequence). This CDR3 is built from 13 residues. CDR3: CSAGGKGNQPQHF. CDR3 DNA sequence: TGCAGTGCCGGGGGGAAGGGTAATCAGCCCCAGCATTTT.

The V gene is TRBV7-2, the J gene TRBJ2-7; 7 positions match TRBD2. With V trimmed by 5 bases and J by 0 bases, 16 bases remained unmatched. From germline, CDR1 is SGHTA and CDR2 FQGNSA. The CDR3 runs to 18 residues. The CDR3: CASSANLGREVHSYEQYF. The CDR3 nucleotides read TGTGCCAGCAGCGCAAATCTGGGTCGGGAGGTCCACTCCTACGAGCAGTACTTC.

This clonotype was seen only a few times. The CDR3 sequence is CASSLQGQGNYGYTF. The CDR3 DNA reads TGTGCCAGCAGTTTACAGGGACAGGGAAACTATGGCTACACCTTC. V is TRBV12-3 or TRBV12-4 and J is TRBJ1-2; 9 bases map to TRBD1. Trimming took 2 bases from V and 2 from J; bases not matched to a gene: 3. The CDR3 covers 15 residues.

The chain is built from TRBV6-2 or TRBV6-3 and TRBJ2-7; D is uncertain. V gave up 7 bases and J gave up 3 bases, with 10 bases separating them. The CDR3 has 12 residues. Germline CDR1 and CDR2: MNHEY and SVGEGT. The CDR3 bases are TGTGCCAGCACTGGGTGGGGCTACGAGCAGTACTTC. This encodes CASTGWGYEQYF.

This clonotype showed up just a few times. The chain joins TRBV7-9 to TRBJ1-2; the D gene is possibly TRBD1 (6 bases). CDR1 and CDR2 (germline): SEHNR, FQNEAQ (reference sequence). This CDR3 region has 15 residues. V was shortened by 5 bases and J by 4 bases, with 17 bases between the two germline ends. The CDR3 DNA sequence: TGTGCCAGCAGCCCCCGGTCCGGACAGAGCTATGGCTACACCTTC. Translated: CASSPRSGQSYGYTF.